The clone carrying this T cell receptor (beta chain) was seen a handful of times. The antigen is not known. Template-switching 5'RACE yielded the TCR cDNA; a universal primer site and UMIs were added in the process. TCRdb re-called the 5' RACE reads with MiXCR, one entry per CDR3 protein. The sample records about 170,000 distinct CDR3 sequences, approximately 9.9% being singletons. CDR3 length: 14 amino acids. After removal of 8 bases from V and 2 bases from J, the junction contained 4 bases not matched to a gene. Germline V gene data show CDR1 as SQVTM and CDR2 as ANQGSEA. These data originate in a study of T cells after yellow fever vaccination. Across the study: Preparation of the low-cell-number fractions used SMART-Seq v4 Ultra Low Input.

The study's findings and limits: Subsequent booster samples again held most clones from primary vaccination (just under 98% CD4, nearly 90% CD8).

The sequence was collected from a man between 18 and 29 years old who received the YFV17D yellow fever vaccine. The chain recombines TRBV29-1 with TRBJ2-1, with 12 positions matching TRBD2. Sample: CD8+ T cells sorted from PBMCs, taken 15 days after the yellow fever booster vaccination. The CDR3 region is CSPRLAGAYNEQFF. In DNA form, the CDR3 reads TGCAGCCCAAGACTAGCGGGGGCCTACAATGAGCAGTTCTTC.